The 15 T cell receptor beta chains below all came from one sample that was sequenced in a study of blood T cell repertoires in COVID-19. Assay: immunoSEQ multiplex PCR; the TCRdb copy retains only in-frame clones and omits some. The sample holds 230,000 or so clones, approximately 88% seen once. Source material: PBMCs or T cells enriched from blood (not recorded which). These receptors originate from a woman in her forties with acute COVID-19.

The chain joins TRBV19 to TRBJ1-2, with 7 bases matching TRBD1. Losses at the gene ends were 6 bases for V and 5 bases for J; bases not matched to a gene: 6. This CDR3 has 13 amino acids. From germline, CDR1 is LNHDA and CDR2 SQIVND (reference sequence). CDR3 DNA: TGTGCCAGTAGAACAGACAGGGAGTATGGCTACACCTTC. Translated: CASRTDREYGYTF.

The genes are TRBV5-1 and TRBJ2-4; D is perhaps TRBD2 (5 bases). Trimming removed 4 bases from V and 7 bases from J, with 12 bases in between. Germline V gene lookup returns CDR1 SGHRS and CDR2 YFSETQ. This CDR3 region has 13 residues. As DNA, the CDR3 is TGCGCCAGCAGCCCCGGGGTCGGGAACATTCAGTACTTC. Translating gives CASSPGVGNIQYF. Full variable domain (remainder filled in from reference TRBV5-1 and TRBJ2-4): KAGVTQTPRYLIKTRGQQVTLSCSPISGHRSVSWYQQTPGQGLQFLFEYFSETQRNKGNFPGRFSGRQFSNSRSEMNVSTLELGDSALYLCASSPGVGNIQYFGAGTRLSVL.

The CDR3 sequence: CASSFAGTLSNQPQHF. The CDR3 nucleotides are TGTGCCAGCAGCTTCGCCGGGACACTTAGCAATCAGCCCCAGCATTTT. This sequence joins TRBV7-2 and TRBJ1-5; tentative D call: TRBD1 (6 bases). Germline values: CDR1 SGHTA, CDR2 FQGNSA. The germline V and J ends were trimmed by 3 bases and 0 bases, with 12 bases remaining between them. CDR3 length: 16 residues.

The chain combines TRBV5-1 with TRBJ2-3; D is unclear. CDR3 size: 16 residues. Trimming stripped 7 bases from V and 2 bases from J, with 20 bases between. Looked up from germline, CDR1 is SGHRS and CDR2 is YFSETQ. The DNA of the CDR3 is TGCGCCAGCTGCCCCCGATCCCAAGCAAACACAGATACGCAGTATTTT. Translated, it gives CASCPRSQANTDTQYF.

This chain connects TRBV7-2 to TRBJ1-4; 7 bases agree with TRBD1. Germline V gene data show CDR1 as SGHTA and CDR2 as FQGNSA. The CDR3 runs to 16 residues. V gave up 0 bases and J gave up 8 bases; unmatched junction bases: 9. In DNA, the CDR3 is TGTGCCAGCAGCTTAGCTAGCAGGGGGGTCGCGGAAAAACTGTTTTTT. It translates to CASSLASRGVAEKLFF.

The chain combines TRBV7-2 with TRBJ2-3; 11 nucleotides agree with TRBD2. Unmatched junction bases numbered 8, after V lost 0 bases and J lost 6 bases. Germline CDR1 and CDR2: SGHTA and FQGNSA. This CDR3 contains 17 residues. The CDR3 region has the DNA TGTGCCAGCAGCTTAGCGGGTAGCGGGGGGGTTTCCGATACGCAGTATTTT. Translation: CASSLAGSGGVSDTQYF.

V gene TRBV5-1 combines with J gene TRBJ1-1, with 9 bases matching TRBD1. CDR3 length equals 15 residues. V trimming: 2 bases; J trimming: 0 bases; junction bases outside the gene matches: 2. The germline V gene has CDR1 SGHRS and CDR2 YFSETQ. In DNA, the CDR3 is TGCGCCAGCAGCTTCGGACAGGGGATGAACACTGAAGCTTTCTTT. Its protein is CASSFGQGMNTEAFF.

This clone came up a few times. The rearrangement joins TRBV5-4 to TRBJ2-1; 10 bases are a match to TRBD2. With V trimmed by 1 base and J by 0 bases, 7 bases remained unmatched. The CDR3 runs 18 residues. Germline V CDR1 and CDR2: SGHNT, YYREEE (reference sequence). CDR3 protein: CASSLPSGSQNSYNEQFF. CDR3 coding DNA: TGTGCCAGCAGCTTGCCTAGCGGGAGCCAGAACTCCTACAATGAGCAGTTCTTC.

The chain couples TRBV6-2 or TRBV6-3 to TRBJ2-7, with D tentatively TRBD1 (5 bases). The CDR3 totals 17 residues. From germline, CDR1 is MNHEY and CDR2 SVGEGT. V was shortened by 6 bases and J by 0 bases, with 21 bases between the two germline ends. The CDR3 region has the DNA TGTGCCAGCAGCCCTAGACGTGGTGAAGGGGCCTCCTACGAGCAGTACGTC. It translates to CASSPRRGEGASYEQYV.

This chain links TRBV6-4 with TRBJ2-3, with 10 bases aligning to TRBD2. CDR1 and CDR2 from the germline V gene are MRHNA and SNTAGT. The CDR3 runs 15 residues. V trimming: 5 bases; J trimming: 4 bases; junction bases outside the gene matches: 6. This chain's CDR3 is CASSKRSGGPDTQYF. CDR3 DNA sequence: TGTGCCAGCAGTAAACGTAGCGGGGGGCCAGATACGCAGTATTTT.

The rearrangement links TRBV3-1 (or the pseudogene TRBV3-2) to TRBJ2-7; 9 nucleotides line up with TRBD2. J gave up 3 bases and V 0 bases, and 12 bases lay outside the gene matches. Germline CDR1 is LGHDT and CDR2 is YNNKEL (reference sequence). This CDR3 region has 18 residues. CDR3 region: CASSQELSAGGPFYEQYV. The CDR3 nucleotides are TGTGCCAGCAGCCAAGAACTGTCGGCGGGAGGGCCTTTCTACGAGCAGTACGTC.

This rearrangement joins TRBV4-1 to TRBJ1-2, with 10 bases identical to TRBD1. The J segment lost 12 bases and the V segment lost 3 bases, leaving 4 bases of the junction unmatched. This CDR3 has 12 residues. The germline gives CDR1 MGHRA, CDR2 YSYEKL. The CDR3 nucleotides read TGCGCCAGCAGCCAGACGGGACAGGGGAACACCTTC. It is translated as CASSQTGQGNTF.

V usage is TRBV11-2 and J usage is TRBJ2-3, with TRBD1 matching over 7 bases. V lost 5 bases and J lost 2; bases outside the gene matches: 7. Germline CDR1 and CDR2: SGHAT and FQNNGV. CDR3 length equals 15 residues. The CDR3 DNA follows: TGTGCCAGCAGCAGTTGGGACAGTGACACAGATACGCAGTATTTT. Amino acids: CASSSWDSDTDTQYF. The full variable domain, completed using reference TRBV11-2 and TRBJ2-3, is EAGVAQSPRYKIIEKRQSVAFWCNPISGHATLYWYQQILGQGPKLLIQFQNNGVVDDSQLPKDRFSAERLKGVDSTLKIQPAKLEDSAVYLCASSSWDSDTDTQYFGPGTRLTVL.

V gene TRBV6-5 combines with J gene TRBJ1-2; 7 nucleotides match TRBD1. V gave up 6 bases and J gave up 4 bases; unmatched junction bases: 8. The germline V gene has CDR1 MNHEY and CDR2 SVGAGI. This CDR3 region has 14 residues. CDR3 amino acids: CASRVAGQPYGYTF. For the CDR3, the DNA is TGTGCCAGCAGGGTGGCGGGACAGCCCTATGGCTACACCTTC.

The chain is built from TRBV19 and TRBJ1-5; maybe TRBD1 (5 bases). The germline CDR1 and CDR2 sequences are LNHDA and SQIVND (reference sequence). V was clipped by 4 bases and J by 7 bases, with 17 bases between them. This CDR3 has 15 residues. CDR3 in amino acids: CASSTTQGGRQPQHF. For the CDR3, the DNA is TGTGCCAGTAGTACTACCCAGGGAGGACGACAGCCCCAGCATTTT.